Sequencing of this T cell receptor (beta chain) was carried out in a study of graft-versus-host responses after intestinal transplantation. In the study overall: Anti-thymocyte globulin induction preceded 2 to 4 years of tacrolimus and steroid maintenance in all recipients.

The V gene's germline CDR1 is SGHDT and CDR2 YYEEEE. Trimming removed 4 bases from V and 1 base from J, with 11 bases in between. The CDR3 contains 14 residues. Study-wide results and caveats: Detected in recipient marrow were GvH clones, some of which were first observed in ileum or blood. Peak circulating GvH clone levels were associated with early post-transplant HvG declines.

On this clone itself: Its antigen remains unknown.

Only in-frame clones appear in the TCRdb table, and some are missing; sequencing was by immunoSEQ multiplex PCR. In the table there are about 73,000 clones, nearly 90% of which are singletons. This sequence joins TRBV5-6 and TRBJ1-1; D is perhaps TRBD1 (6 bases). This receptor was identified in a human donor who was the organ donor for an intestinal transplant. The input for sequencing was unstimulated CD8+ T cells sorted from spleen or lymph node cells, taken before transplant. CDR3 loop: CASSSEGENTEAFF. DNA of the CDR3: TGTGCCAGCAGCAGTGAGGGGGAGAACACTGAAGCTTTCTTT.